This T cell receptor beta chain was sequenced during a study of OX40 agonist ivuxolimab in advanced cancers. About the study: Those enrolled were approximately 87% male, with a mean age of around 60 years and ages from roughly 20 to 85.

Method: immunoSEQ multiplex PCR; TCRdb's copy keeps in-frame clones and lacks some. The sample consists of about 50,000 clones, 60% to 85% of them appearing once. CDR3 size: 12 residues. The V gene's germline CDR1 is SGHTA and CDR2 FQGNSA. V lost 4 bases to trimming and J lost 8 bases, with 10 bases between them. This clonotype was sampled from an adult with an advanced solid tumor such as melanoma, head and neck, liver or kidney cancer. The V and J genes are TRBV7-2 and TRBJ2-3; the D is unclear. The starting material was CD4+ or CD8+ T cells sorted from blood, obtained in a trial of the OX40 agonist ivuxolimab. CDR3 in DNA: TGTGCCAGCAGCTCTTATATCGGTACGCAGTATTTT. This gives the protein CASSSYIGTQYF.